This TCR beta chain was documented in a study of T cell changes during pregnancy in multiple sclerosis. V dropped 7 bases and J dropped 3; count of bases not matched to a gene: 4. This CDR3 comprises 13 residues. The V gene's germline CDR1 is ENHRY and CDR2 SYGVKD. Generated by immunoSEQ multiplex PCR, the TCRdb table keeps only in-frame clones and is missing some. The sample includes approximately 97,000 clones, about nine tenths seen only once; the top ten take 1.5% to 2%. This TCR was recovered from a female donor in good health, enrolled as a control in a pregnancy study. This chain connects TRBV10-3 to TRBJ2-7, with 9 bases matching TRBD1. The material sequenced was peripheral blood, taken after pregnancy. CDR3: CAIKGQGYYEQYF. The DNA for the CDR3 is TGTGCCATCAAGGGACAGGGATACTACGAGCAGTACTTC.